This T cell receptor beta chain was obtained from a study of a mutant IDH1 vaccine in newly diagnosed glioma. Overall study: In some groups vaccination began 4-6 weeks post-radiotherapy; others received it with temozolomide. V12 occurred at week 35 and V13 at week 47. Prior therapy was radiotherapy, temozolomide, or both; most received both.

Time point given: week 35, safety follow-up. Vaccination used 300 ug of mutant IDH1 20-mer peptide per dose, with topical imiquimod. Comment on this clone: What it binds is unknown.

Sequencing was performed with immunoSEQ multiplex PCR; in TCRdb, only in-frame clones are kept and a portion is missing. The data contain about 46,000 clones, 92% of them singletons. Trimming left V 4 bases short and J 3 bases short, with 13 bases between. The CDR3 runs to 14 residues. The germline gives CDR1 MNHNS, CDR2 SASEGT. The clonotype comes from a man aged 45 to 65 with glioma. V gene TRBV6-1 combines with J gene TRBJ2-7, with D unresolved. The sequences come from PBMCs, collected from a glioma patient whose treatment included an IDH1 peptide vaccine. CDR3 in DNA: TGTGCCAGCAGTGTGAATCCGGAATTCTACGAGCAGTACTTC. This sequence encodes CASSVNPEFYEQYF.